Sequencing of this TCR beta chain was carried out in a study of blood T cell repertoires in COVID-19. The V gene end was trimmed by 6 bases and the J gene end by 5 bases; junction bases not matched to a gene: 8. CDR3 length: 14 amino acids. Germline values: CDR1 MNHEY, CDR2 SVGAGI. Recovered status in Cohort 3 required two negative PCRs, clearance, or symptom resolution. The data were produced by immunoSEQ multiplex PCR, yet TCRdb's version contains in-frame clones alone and is incomplete. The table has more than 250,000 clones, approximately 90% seen once; the top ten hold roughly 10%. V and J are TRBV6-5 and TRBJ1-1; 8 bases line up with TRBD1. The sequence derives from a woman between 18 and 30 years old who had recovered from COVID-19. The sample consisted of PBMCs or T cells enriched from blood (not recorded which). The chain's CDR3 is CASRPGQVGTEAFF. DNA for the CDR3: TGTGCCAGCAGGCCGGGACAGGTCGGAACTGAAGCTTTCTTT.